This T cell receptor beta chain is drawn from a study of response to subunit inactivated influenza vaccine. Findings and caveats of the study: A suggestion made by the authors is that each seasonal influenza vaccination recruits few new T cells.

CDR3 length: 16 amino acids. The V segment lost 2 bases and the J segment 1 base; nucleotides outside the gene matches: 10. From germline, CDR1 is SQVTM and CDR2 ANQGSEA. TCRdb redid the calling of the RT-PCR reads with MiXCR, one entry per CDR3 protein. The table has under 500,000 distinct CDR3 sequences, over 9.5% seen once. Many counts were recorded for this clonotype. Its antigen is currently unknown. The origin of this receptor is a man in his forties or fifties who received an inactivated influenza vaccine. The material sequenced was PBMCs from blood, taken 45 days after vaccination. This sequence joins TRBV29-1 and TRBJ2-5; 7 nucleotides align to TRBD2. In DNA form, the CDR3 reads TGCAGCGTTGAAACCGGGGCCCCGGGGGGCCAAGAGACCCAGTACTTC. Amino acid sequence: CSVETGAPGGQETQYF.